Each of the 22 T cell receptor beta chains below was sequenced from the same sample in a study of Ad26.COV2.S vaccination and SARS-CoV-2 variants. Assay: immunoSEQ multiplex PCR; the TCRdb copy retains only in-frame clones and omits some. Among a few hundred thousand clones, roughly nine tenths were seen once, and the ten largest hold approximately 5%. Treatment specified: 15 to 20 received Ad26.COV2.S at low or high dose, single or two shots; about 5 received placebo; per-sample allocation not given. The investigators took samples on day 63 after the first vaccine or placebo injection. The sample was peripheral blood, taken in a trial of Ad26.COV2.S vaccine versus placebo. The receptors were sampled from a person between 18 and 65 years old who received the Ad26.COV2.S COVID-19 vaccine or a placebo.

The V gene is TRBV12-3 or TRBV12-4, the J gene TRBJ1-1; D uncertain. The germline V and J ends were trimmed by 3 bases and 2 bases, with 4 bases remaining between them. The CDR3 runs 12 residues. In nucleotides, the CDR3 is TGTGCCAGCAGTTTCTATAACACTGAAGCTTTCTTT. Translating it yields CASSFYNTEAFF.

This chain connects TRBV29-1 to TRBJ1-3, with D uncertain. This CDR3 has 13 amino acids. Germline CDR1 is SQVTM and CDR2 is ANQGSEA. Trimming left V 7 bases short and J 2 bases short, with 12 bases between. CDR3 in DNA: TGCAGCGCCGAATCAGGAACTGGAAACACCATATATTTT. Residues: CSAESGTGNTIYF.

The rearrangement uses TRBV3-1 (or the pseudogene TRBV3-2) and TRBJ2-7; TRBD1 aligns across 8 bases. This CDR3 is 14 amino acids long. The V gene end was trimmed by 1 base and the J gene end by 4 bases; junction bases not matched to a gene: 3. CDR1 is LGHDT and CDR2 is YNNKEL in the germline V gene (reference sequence). The CDR3 DNA sequence: TGTGCCAGCAGCCAAGGGGACAGGACTTACGAGCAGTACGTC. The encoded protein is CASSQGDRTYEQYV.

Worth noting for this clone: One junction end does not reproduce the germline sequence, and a read error may be involved. This chain uses TRBV19 with TRBJ2-2, with D perhaps TRBD1 or TRBD2 (6 bases each). Looked up from germline, CDR1 is LNHDA and CDR2 is SQIVND (reference sequence). The CDR3 length is 16 residues. The CDR3 region is CASSIIFGAFEGGLFF. The CDR3 DNA follows: TGTGCCAGTAGTATCATCTTTGGGGCCTTTGAGGGGGGGCTGTTTTTT.

The rearrangement uses TRBV29-1 and TRBJ1-1; 7 bases match TRBD1. Trimming took 6 bases from V and 7 from J; bases not matched to a gene: 8. This CDR3 is built from 12 residues. Germline values: CDR1 SQVTM, CDR2 ANQGSEA. CDR3 in amino acids: CSVLQGPVEAFF. The CDR3, as DNA: TGCAGCGTCCTACAGGGGCCGGTTGAAGCTTTCTTT.

The V call is TRBV5-4, the J call TRBJ1-2; tentatively, D is TRBD1 (5 bases). V was cut by 1 base and J by 0 bases, with 22 bases left in between. The CDR3 is 19 amino acids. Germline V gene data show CDR1 as SGHNT and CDR2 as YYREEE (reference sequence). CDR3 amino acids: CASSLRTRIQFETNYGYTF. In DNA form, the CDR3 reads TGTGCCAGCAGCTTGAGGACAAGGATCCAGTTCGAGACTAACTATGGCTACACCTTC.

The rearrangement uses TRBV7-2 and TRBJ2-1; TRBD2 matches 10 bases. CDR3 length: 14 residues. V gave up 4 bases and J gave up 12 bases; unmatched junction bases: 9. Germline CDR1 SGHTA, CDR2 FQGNSA. For the CDR3, the DNA is TGTGCCAGCAGCTCTGGGACTAGCGCATACCCGCAGTTCTTC. It is translated as CASSSGTSAYPQFF.

The CDR3 DNA is TGTGCCAGCAGCTTGGGAAGCCAAGCTTTCTTT. Amino acids: CASSLGSQAFF. The rearrangement joins TRBV5-4 to TRBJ1-1; no clear D. V lost 0 bases, J lost 9 bases, and 6 bases lay in between. The germline gives CDR1 SGHNT, CDR2 YYREEE (reference sequence). The CDR3 has 11 residues.

This sequence joins TRBV12-5 and TRBJ1-4; D is unresolved. The germline CDR1 and CDR2 sequences are LGHNT and FRNRAP. The V and J ends lost 3 bases and 4 bases respectively, with 15 bases between them. CDR3 size: 16 residues. The CDR3 sequence: CASGFRQSPDNEKLFF. The CDR3 DNA follows: TGTGCTAGTGGTTTCCGGCAGAGCCCTGATAATGAAAAACTGTTTTTT.

The CDR3 reads CASRRGPWDGNQPQHF. CDR3 DNA: TGTGCCAGTAGGAGGGGACCGTGGGATGGCAATCAGCCCCAGCATTTT. The rearrangement joins TRBV19 to TRBJ1-5; D possibly corresponds to TRBD1 (5 bases). Germline assignment: CDR1 LNHDA and CDR2 SQIVND (reference sequence). V was pared by 6 bases and J by 2 bases, with 17 bases between. The CDR3 totals 16 residues.

CDR3 region: CSVLTGLHEQYV. The DNA of the CDR3 is TGCAGCGTACTGACAGGGCTCCACGAGCAGTACGTC. The genes are TRBV29-1 and TRBJ2-7; TRBD1 matches 7 bases. Germline trimming cut 6 bases from V and 5 bases from J; bases unmatched to any gene: 7. Germline loops: CDR1 SQVTM, CDR2 ANQGSEA. This CDR3 spans 12 amino acids.

V and J are TRBV29-1 and TRBJ1-1; D is undetermined. CDR1 is SQVTM, CDR2 ANQGSEA, per germline. This CDR3 has 14 residues. Deletions cut 0 bases from V and 1 base from J, with 9 bases between. CDR3 loop: CSVEENVGNTEAFF. DNA for the CDR3: TGCAGCGTTGAAGAGAACGTCGGGAACACTGAAGCTTTCTTT.

The V gene is TRBV5-1, the J gene TRBJ2-6; D remains unclear. CDR3 length: 16 residues. Germline V lookup: CDR1 SGHRS, CDR2 YFSETQ. V was clipped by 0 bases and J by 4 bases, with 11 bases between them. The DNA for the CDR3 is TGCGCCAGCAGCTTGGTCGGCGGTTCAGGGGCCAACGTCCTGACTTTC. Protein sequence: CASSLVGGSGANVLTF.

The chain carries TRBV7-2 and TRBJ1-1; a weak D match, TRBD1 (6 bases). CDR3 length: 14 residues. V lost 5 bases and J lost 1, with 11 bases in between. Germline V gene sequence: CDR1 SGHTA, CDR2 FQGNSA. The CDR3 here is CASSQQGPNTEAFF. The CDR3 DNA is TGTGCCAGCAGCCAACAGGGACCGAACACTGAAGCTTTCTTT. The full variable domain, its missing parts supplied by reference TRBV7-2 and TRBJ1-1, is GAGVSQSPSNKVTEKGKDVELRCDPISGHTALYWYRQSLGQGLEFLIYFQGNSAPDKSGLPSDRFSAERTGGSVSTLTIQRTQQEDSAVYLCASSQQGPNTEAFFGQGTRLTVV.

The chain is built from TRBV19 and TRBJ1-2; 12 nucleotides align to TRBD1. The CDR3 length is 15 residues. CDR1 and CDR2 (germline): LNHDA, SQIVND (reference sequence). V lost 3 bases, J lost 5 bases, and 4 bases stayed unmatched. CDR3 DNA: TGTGCCAGTAGTATTCAGGGACAGGGGGCGTATGGCTACACCTTC. Translated: CASSIQGQGAYGYTF.

The chain employs TRBV4-3 and TRBJ2-1; D is unclear. Trimming removed 0 bases from V and 8 bases from J, with 11 bases in between. Germline CDR1 reads LGHNA; CDR2 reads YSLEER. This CDR3 is 14 amino acids long. CDR3 nucleotides: TGCGCCAGCAGCCAAGAACGCAGCAGCTATGAGCAGTTCTTC. As protein: CASSQERSSYEQFF.

V gene TRBV7-9 combines with J gene TRBJ2-1; TRBD1 matches 7 bases. Germline CDR1 is SEHNR and CDR2 is FQNEAQ (reference sequence). Losses at the gene ends were 8 bases for V and 7 bases for J; bases not matched to a gene: 20. The CDR3 has 17 residues. The CDR3 loop reads CASRAGYKGAKNNEQFF. As DNA, the CDR3 is TGTGCCAGCCGTGCCGGTTACAAGGGGGCCAAAAATAATGAGCAGTTCTTC.

CDR3 loop: CASSGGELGRFEQFF. The DNA for the CDR3 is TGTGCCAGCAGCGGGGGGGAACTAGGGAGGTTTGAGCAGTTCTTC. The rearrangement links TRBV9 to TRBJ2-1; the D gene is possibly TRBD2 (6 bases). The CDR3 contains 15 residues. V was clipped by 3 bases and J by 9 bases, with 19 bases between them. Germline CDR1 SGDLS, CDR2 YYNGEE.

This clone was seen more than once but under ten times. The chain employs TRBV11-2 and TRBJ1-6, with TRBD1 matching 7 bases. Germline V gene lookup returns CDR1 SGHAT and CDR2 FQNNGV. The CDR3 length is 15 residues. Trimming took 0 bases from V and 10 from J; bases not matched to a gene: 6. CDR3 amino acids: CASSLEYQGVSPLHF. The CDR3 region has the DNA TGTGCCAGCAGCTTAGAATATCAGGGGGTCTCACCCCTCCACTTT.

This chain's CDR3 is CASGLGAETQYF. The CDR3 region has the DNA TGTGCCAGCGGTCTAGGGGCAGAGACCCAGTACTTC. The V gene is TRBV6-5, the J gene TRBJ2-5; maybe TRBD1 (5 bases). This CDR3 is built from 12 residues. The V end lost 8 bases, the J end lost 4 bases, and 11 bases lay between the germline ends. CDR1 is MNHEY and CDR2 is SVGAGI in the germline V gene.

This sequence joins TRBV6-5 and TRBJ1-1; no clear D. V was pared by 8 bases and J by 6 bases, with 10 bases between. Germline CDR1 reads MNHEY; CDR2 reads SVGAGI. The CDR3 has 11 residues. The CDR3 bases are TGTGCCAGCCCCGGTTTTCCTGAAGCTTTCTTT. Translating it yields CASPGFPEAFF.

The chain links TRBV7-9 to TRBJ1-1, with unresolved D. V was shortened by 3 bases and J by 10 bases, with 18 bases between the two germline ends. The CDR3 sequence is 14 residues long. Germline-derived CDR1 and CDR2 are SEHNR and FQNEAQ (reference sequence). In DNA form, the CDR3 reads TGTGCCAGCAGCTTCAATTCTGATACGTTCGCAGCTTTCTTT. Its translation is CASSFNSDTFAAFF. Using reference TRBV7-9 and TRBJ1-1 for the parts outside the CDR3, the full variable domain is DTGVSQNPRHKITKRGQNVTFRCDPISEHNRLYWYRQTLGQGPEFLTYFQNEAQLEKSRLLSDRFSAERPKGSFSTLEIQRTEQGDSAMYLCASSFNSDTFAAFFGQGTRLTVV.